The rows below give T cell receptor beta chains drawn from one sample of a study of blood T cell repertoires in COVID-19. Only in-frame clones appear in the TCRdb table, and some are missing; sequencing was by immunoSEQ multiplex PCR. The sample gives 300,000 or so clones, over 70% of which show up once; about 1.2% is in the top ten. The sample taken for sequencing was peripheral blood. All receptors come from a woman in her 50s with acute or convalescent COVID-19. CDR3s include the opening cysteine and the closing phenylalanine or tryptophan. D genes are given only for firm matches. The size field is filled for only some rows; it gives once, few, many or a size class.

J | size | D | V | DNA | CDR3
TRBJ1-5 | NA | NA | TRBV4-1 | TGCGCCAGCAGCCAAGAGGAAATGAGGGCCCATCAGCCCCAGCATTTT | CASSQEEMRAHQPQHF
TRBJ2-2 | NA | TRBD1 | TRBV24-1 | TGTGCCACCATCCGACGGGACAGCGATAACACCGGGGAGCTGTTTTTT | CATIRRDSDNTGELFF
TRBJ2-2 | NA | TRBD1 | TRBV13 | TGTGCCAGCAGCTCCCGACAGGGGAGCGGGGAGCTGTTTTTT | CASSSRQGSGELFF
TRBJ2-7 | NA | NA | TRBV9 | TGTGCCAGCAGCGTTCAACAGACCTATTTCTCCTACGAGCAGTACTTC | CASSVQQTYFSYEQYF
TRBJ2-3 | NA | TRBD2 | TRBV3-1/TRBV3-2 | TGTGCCAGCAGCCAAGAGGGGCACAGCGGGGAGTATTTT | CASSQEGHSGEYF
TRBJ2-1 | NA | NA | TRBV7-2 | TGTGCCAGCAGCCCCCCCGGTAGCTCCTACAATGAGCAGTTCTTC | CASSPPGSSYNEQFF
TRBJ2-7 | NA | TRBD1 | TRBV7-9 | TGTGCCAGCAGCTCCACAGGGGCCTCCTACGAGCAGTACTTC | CASSSTGASYEQYF
TRBJ1-1 | few | NA | TRBV5-1 | TGCGCCAGCAGCCTCCAGGTTTCGAACACTGAAGCTTTCTTT | CASSLQVSNTEAFF
TRBJ2-1 | NA | TRBD2 | TRBV4-3 | TGCGCCAGCAGCCCCGGACTAGCGAACAATGAGCAGTTCTTC | CASSPGLANNEQFF
TRBJ2-2 | once | TRBD1 | TRBV3-1/TRBV3-2 | TGTGCCAGCAGTGACAGGGGGACCGGGGAGCTGTTTTTT | CASSDRGTGELFF
TRBJ1-4 | NA | NA | TRBV24-1 | TGTGCCACCAGTGGGACTGAGAATGAAAAACTGTTTTTT | CATSGTENEKLFF
TRBJ2-5 | NA | NA | TRBV5-5 | TGTGCCAGCAGCGCAGGACAGCCGGAGACCCAGTACTTC | CASSAGQPETQYF
TRBJ2-2 | once | TRBD1 | TRBV5-1 | TGCGCCAGCAGCTGGGGACAGGAGAACACCGGGGAGCTGTTTTTT | CASSWGQENTGELFF
TRBJ2-1 | NA | NA | TRBV30 | TGTGCCTGGAGTGTACTCGCTGAGCAGTTCTTC | CAWSVLAEQFF
TRBJ2-3 | NA | TRBD2 | TRBV5-1 | TGCGCCAGCAGCTTGGACGGGAGGAGCACAGATACGCAGTATTTT | CASSLDGRSTDTQYF
TRBJ1-1 | NA | NA | TRBV2 | TGTGCCAGCACCTCTGCCGGGGAGGGGGGAGCTTTCTTT | CASTSAGEGGAFF
TRBJ1-2 | NA | NA | TRBV24-1 | TGTGCCACCAGTGACCCGACAGACTATGGCTACACCTTC | CATSDPTDYGYTF
TRBJ2-7 | NA | TRBD2 | TRBV6-1 | TGTGCCAGCAGTGAAGGGCGGGGGGCAGGCTACGAGCAGTACTTC | CASSEGRGAGYEQYF
TRBJ2-1 | NA | TRBD2 | TRBV19 | TGTGCCAGTAAGGAGCGGGAGGCCAACAATGAGCAGTTCTTC | CASKEREANNEQFF
TRBJ1-2 | NA | NA | TRBV5-4 | TGTGCCAGCAGCTTACGTCAGGGAGGGCACTATGGCTACACCTTC | CASSLRQGGHYGYTF
TRBJ1-2 | once | NA | TRBV29-1 | TGCAGCGTTGAAGATCTAGGCGACTATGGCTACACCTTC | CSVEDLGDYGYTF
TRBJ1-2 | NA | TRBD1 | TRBV28 | TGTGCCAGCAGTATATCGACAGGGGAGGGTGGCTACACCTTC | CASSISTGEGGYTF
TRBJ2-6 | NA | NA | TRBV29-1 | TGCAGCGTCAGGGTCTCTGGGGCCAACGTCCTGACTTTC | CSVRVSGANVLTF
TRBJ1-6 | NA | TRBD1 | TRBV9 | TGTGCCAGCACTCCTCGGGACAGCTATAATTCACCCCTCCACTTT | CASTPRDSYNSPLHF
TRBJ2-3 | NA | TRBD2 | TRBV7-2 | TGTGCCAGCAGCTTAGGTGGCGGGGGATTCACAGATACGCAGTATTTT | CASSLGGGGFTDTQYF
TRBJ2-1 | NA | TRBD2 | TRBV2 | TGTGCCAGCAAGGAAATAGCGGGAGGTTCCTACAATGAGCAGTTCTTC | CASKEIAGGSYNEQFF
TRBJ1-2 | NA | NA | TRBV5-1 | TGCGCCAGCAGCACTCCCGCGGGAGGGCGCTACACCTTC | CASSTPAGGRYTF
TRBJ1-1 | NA | NA | TRBV7-2 | TGTGCCAGCAGCTTAGATGGGGCGAACACTGAAGCTTTCTTT | CASSLDGANTEAFF
TRBJ1-1 | NA | NA | TRBV4-1 | TGCGCCAGCAGCCAAGCGGTCCTCACGGTGAACACTGAAGCTTTCTTT | CASSQAVLTVNTEAFF
TRBJ1-3 | NA | NA | TRBV7-9 | TGTGCCAGCTCAAGGCCAGGGGTCATCGACTCTGGAAACACCATATATTTT | CASSRPGVIDSGNTIYF
TRBJ1-2 | NA | TRBD1 | TRBV18 | TGTGCCAGCGGGGACAGGGCAAGAGGCTACACCTTC | CASGDRARGYTF
TRBJ2-3 | NA | NA | TRBV19 | TGTGCCAGTAGTAATCAAGGGCAGGGGCTAGATACGCAGTATTTT | CASSNQGQGLDTQYF
TRBJ1-2 | NA | NA | TRBV6-5 | TGTGCCAGCAGTCTAGATTCCCTAACAGGGTCTGGCTACACCTTC | CASSLDSLTGSGYTF
TRBJ2-4 | NA | NA | TRBV13 | TGTGCCAGCAGCTCAGGGGCGGGGTCAGCCAAAAACATTCAGTACTTC | CASSSGAGSAKNIQYF
TRBJ1-2 | NA | TRBD1 | TRBV18 | TGTGCCAGCTCACCCCAGGGACAGGGGAGTGGCTACACCTTC | CASSPQGQGSGYTF
TRBJ2-3 | once | NA | TRBV4-1 | TGCGCCAGCAGTCTTTCGGGTTCTAGCACAGATACGCAGTATTTT | CASSLSGSSTDTQYF
TRBJ1-1 | NA | NA | TRBV5-4 | TGTGCCAGCAGCCTAACCGGGACAATAACGAACACTGAAGCTTTCTTT | CASSLTGTITNTEAFF
TRBJ2-7 | NA | TRBD2 | TRBV7-2 | TGTGCCAGCAGCCCCGCTAGCGGGAATTACTACGAGCAGTACTTC | CASSPASGNYYEQYF
TRBJ2-3 | NA | TRBD2 | TRBV5-3 | TGTGCCAGAAGCTTGGAGCGGGGGGGCCAGACAGATACGCAGTATTTT | CARSLERGGQTDTQYF
TRBJ1-5 | NA | NA | TRBV7-9 | TGTGCCAGCAGCTACAGGGACCATCAGCCCCAGCATTTT | CASSYRDHQPQHF
TRBJ2-3 | NA | TRBD2 | TRBV7-2 | TGTGCCAGCAGCACGGGACTAGCGGGGGTCACAGATACGCAGTATTTT | CASSTGLAGVTDTQYF
TRBJ2-1 | few | TRBD2 | TRBV9 | TGTGCCAGCAGCGTGACTAGCGGGGTTGGGTCCTACAATGAGCAGTTCTTC | CASSVTSGVGSYNEQFF
TRBJ1-2 | NA | NA | TRBV5-8 | TGTGCCAGCAGCTTGCCCGGGGGGCTGGTAGTGAATGGCTACACCTTC | CASSLPGGLVVNGYTF
TRBJ1-4 | NA | NA | TRBV29-1 | TGCAGCGGTGGTGTAGATGAAAAACTGTTTTTT | CSGGVDEKLFF
TRBJ2-1 | NA | TRBD2 | TRBV6-4 | TGTGCCAGCAGTGATTCAAGCGGGGGGTATGAGCAGTTCTTC | CASSDSSGGYEQFF
TRBJ2-3 | NA | NA | TRBV30 | TGTGCCTGGAGTGTAACTGGGACTAGCACAGATACGCAGTATTTT | CAWSVTGTSTDTQYF
TRBJ1-2 | NA | NA | TRBV27 | TGTGCCAGCAGTCTGATCGGGGACTATGGCTACACCTTC | CASSLIGDYGYTF
TRBJ2-3 | NA | NA | TRBV21-1 | TGTGCCAGCAGCAACCGCGGGAGGGGTACAGATACGCAGTATTTT | CASSNRGRGTDTQYF